These 27 T cell receptor beta chains originate from one sample sequenced in a study of lung T cells in sarcoidosis with Löfgren's syndrome. Using its own MiXCR run on the reads, TCRdb lists one record per CDR3 protein. This sample carries about 63,000 distinct CDR3 sequences, around 20% of them seen once, and the ten largest clones take about 2.2%. Sequencing used CD4+ T cells from PBMCs. The receptors derive from a human donor with sarcoidosis (Löfgren's syndrome or another form), or a control subject (not recorded which).

A remark on this clonotype: One end of the junction fails to match germline, which may point to a read error. The rearrangement uses TRBV28 and TRBJ1-6; D gene ambiguous. The V gene's germline CDR1 is MDHEN and CDR2 SYDVKM. The CDR3 totals 13 residues. The DNA of the CDR3 is TGTGTCAGCAGTTCTACTTTAATGGTGGGTCCCCACTTT. This sequence encodes CVSSSTLMVGPHF.

This clonotype showed up many times. The chain carries TRBV4-1 and TRBJ2-1; 7 nucleotides line up with TRBD1. The germline V gene encodes CDR1 MGHRA and CDR2 YSYEKL. The CDR3 spans 13 residues. V lost 3 bases and J lost 8; bases outside the gene matches: 4. The CDR3 is CASSHLQGYEQFF. DNA of the CDR3: TGCGCCAGCAGCCACTTACAGGGGTATGAGCAGTTCTTC.

This clonotype came up many times. J is TRBJ2-1 and V is TRBV7-8; 10 bases are shared with TRBD2. V shed 5 bases and J 4 bases; nucleotides not matched to a gene: 5. The CDR3 spans 15 residues. Germline assignment: CDR1 SGHVS and CDR2 FQNEAQ. The CDR3 coding sequence is TGTGCCAGCAGCCCAGCGGGGGGGCGTTACAATGAGCAGTTCTTC. Translating gives CASSPAGGRYNEQFF.

This clonotype was found a few times. V and J are TRBV14 and TRBJ2-3; tentative D call: TRBD2 (6 bases). The ends were cut back, 0 bases at V and 7 bases at J, with 17 bases in the middle. From germline, CDR1 is SGHDN and CDR2 FVKESK. This CDR3 region has 16 residues. The CDR3 region is CASSQDFRTGGNTQYF. In DNA, the CDR3 is TGTGCCAGCAGCCAAGACTTCCGGACCGGCGGGAATACGCAGTATTTT.

This clonotype was recorded a few times. The chain links TRBV7-8 to TRBJ2-3, with TRBD2 matching over 9 bases. The germline V gene has CDR1 SGHVS and CDR2 FQNEAQ. Germline trimming cut 4 bases from V and 2 bases from J; bases unmatched to any gene: 7. The CDR3 consists of 16 residues. CDR3 DNA sequence: TGTGCCAGCAGCTCCAATCTAGCGGGGACCACAGATACGCAGTATTTT. This encodes CASSSNLAGTTDTQYF.

Of note for this clonotype: A read error is possible here, since a much larger clone lies one base away. The V and J genes are TRBV2 and TRBJ2-1; D is ambiguous. CDR3 length equals 11 residues. The germline V gene has CDR1 SNHLY and CDR2 FYNNEI. CDR3 in DNA: TGTGCCAGCAGTACCTACAATAAGCAGTTCTTC. Translating it yields CASSTYNKQFF.

The chain carries TRBV5-1 and TRBJ1-5; no firm D call. The CDR3 is 15 amino acids. The V end lost 4 bases, the J end lost 1 base, and 12 bases lay between the germline ends. The germline gives CDR1 SGHRS, CDR2 YFSETQ. The CDR3 is CASSLSPDSNQPQHF. The CDR3 DNA is TGCGCCAGCAGCCTTTCTCCCGACAGCAATCAGCCCCAGCATTTT.

Points on this clonotype: A read error may explain this, as a much larger clone is one base away. This chain connects TRBV27 to TRBJ2-1, with D unresolved. The CDR3 has 13 residues. Per the germline V gene, CDR1 is MNHEY and CDR2 is SMNVEV (reference sequence). CDR3 sequence reads: CASRTDSYDEQFF. The CDR3 nucleotides read TGTGCCAGCCGAACAGACTCCTACGATGAGCAGTTCTTC.

This clonotype was counted a few times. The chain uses TRBV2 and TRBJ2-7, with a tentative D call TRBD1 (6 bases). CDR1 is SNHLY, CDR2 FYNNEI, per germline. This CDR3 has 12 amino acids. With 6 bases removed from V and 5 bases from J, the gap between germline ends came to 11 bases. CDR3 DNA: TGTGCCAGCAGACTGAAGGGGGACGAGCAGTACTTC. Translation: CASRLKGDEQYF. Using reference TRBV2 and TRBJ2-7 for the parts outside the CDR3, the full variable domain is EPEVTQTPSHQVTQMGQEVILRCVPISNHLYFYWYRQILGQKVEFLVSFYNNEISEKSEIFDDQFSVERPDGSNFTLKIRSTKLEDSAMYFCASRLKGDEQYFGPGTRLTVT.

Sample share makes this clonotype medium-sized. This chain connects TRBV27 to TRBJ2-5; 9 positions agree with TRBD2. This CDR3 is built from 17 residues. With 4 bases clipped from V and 6 bases from J, the junction kept 15 bases outside the gene matches. Per the germline V gene, CDR1 is MNHEY and CDR2 is SMNVEV (reference sequence). CDR3 sequence: CASSSSALAGRLKTQYF. The CDR3 coding sequence is TGTGCCAGCAGTTCGTCAGCCCTAGCGGGGAGGCTGAAGACCCAGTACTTC.

There are many counts of this clonotype. V gene TRBV6-1 combines with J gene TRBJ2-7, with 14 bases identical to TRBD2. CDR3 length: 15 amino acids. Germline V gene lookup returns CDR1 MNHNS and CDR2 SASEGT. After removal of 5 bases from V and 5 bases from J, the junction contained 5 bases not matched to a gene. CDR3 DNA: TGTGCCAGCAGTACCGGGACTAGCGGGAGTAACGAGCAGTACTTC. This sequence encodes CASSTGTSGSNEQYF.

There are a few counts of this clonotype. The CDR3 DNA sequence: TGTGCCAGCAGCAAGCGAGGGACAGGGAGCAATCAGCCCCAGCATTTT. It specifies CASSKRGTGSNQPQHF. The V and J genes are TRBV5-6 and TRBJ1-5; 9 bases align to TRBD1. J gave up 1 base and V 4 bases, and 6 bases lay outside the gene matches. The CDR3 loop spans 16 amino acids. Germline V gene sequence: CDR1 SGHDT, CDR2 YYEEEE.

The chain has TRBV30 and TRBJ1-1; TRBD1 might be the D (5 bases). V was cut by 0 bases and J by 3 bases, with 14 bases left in between. The CDR3 is 15 residues long. Germline CDR1 is GTSNPN and CDR2 is SVGIG (reference sequence). This CDR3 reads CAWSVQGRGDTEAFF. CDR3 sequence (DNA): TGTGCCTGGAGTGTACAAGGCAGAGGGGACACTGAAGCTTTCTTT.

The sample holds many counts of this clonotype. V and J are TRBV4-1 and TRBJ2-3; 7 bases fit TRBD1. The V and J ends lost 3 bases and 3 bases, in that order; junction bases with no gene match: 12. CDR1 and CDR2 from the germline V gene are MGHRA and YSYEKL. The CDR3 spans 17 residues. CDR3 sequence (DNA): TGCGCCAGCAGCCACCCCGGACAGGCCGGCGGGACAGATACGCAGTATTTT. It encodes CASSHPGQAGGTDTQYF.

This clonotype has at least ten counts. J is TRBJ2-7 and V is TRBV20-1; 10 bases line up with TRBD1. The CDR3 spans 14 residues. J was trimmed by 5 bases and V by 4 bases; bases with no gene match: 8. From germline, CDR1 is DFQATT and CDR2 SNEGSKA (reference sequence). CDR3 protein: CSAKPGQGKDEQYV. The CDR3, as DNA: TGCAGTGCTAAACCGGGACAGGGGAAAGACGAGCAGTACGTC.

Concerning this clonotype: A clone one base away is much larger, so this may be a read error. The rearrangement uses TRBV3-1 and TRBJ2-5, with a possible D match to TRBD1 (5 bases). Germline V gives CDR1 LGHDT, CDR2 YNNKEL (reference sequence). The CDR3 loop spans 15 amino acids. The CDR3 nucleotides are TGTGCCAGCAGCCAAGATTCCGGCCAGGGAAAGACCCGGTACTTC. This gives the protein CASSQDSGQGKTRYF.

Notes on this clonotype: The junction differs from germline at one of its ends, possibly a read error. The gene calls are TRBV5-1 and TRBJ2-2, with D possibly being TRBD2 (6 bases). CDR3 length: 13 amino acids. From germline, CDR1 is SGHRS and CDR2 YFSETQ. CDR3 DNA: TGCGCCAGCAGCTTGGTTGTTGGCGGGAAGCTGTTTTTT. This sequence encodes CASSLVVGGKLFF.

The V and J genes are TRBV29-1 and TRBJ2-6; D is ambiguous. V lost 3 bases and J lost 2, with 5 bases in between. The CDR3 consists of 13 residues. The germline V gene encodes CDR1 SQVTM and CDR2 ANQGSEA. This CDR3 reads CSVEKTGANVLTF. Written as DNA, the CDR3 is TGCAGCGTTGAGAAGACTGGGGCCAACGTCCTGACTTTC.

A remark on this clonotype: It may be a read error: a sequence one base away is much more abundant. The chain carries TRBV6-1 and TRBJ1-3; D call uncertain. The V gene lost 5 bases and the J gene lost 2 bases, with 7 bases spanning the gap. The germline V gene encodes CDR1 MNHNS and CDR2 SASEGT. The CDR3 extends over 13 amino acids. In nucleotides, the CDR3 is TGTGCCAGCAGTACGAGGGCTGGAAACACCATATATTTT. Its protein is CASSTRAGNTIYF.

This clonotype was recorded many times. V usage is TRBV20-1 and J usage is TRBJ2-1; 10 bases match TRBD1. The CDR3 sequence is 15 residues long. The ends lost 5 bases at V and 4 bases at J; junction bases unmatched: 8. Looked up from germline, CDR1 is DFQATT and CDR2 is SNEGSKA (reference sequence). The CDR3 bases are TGCAGTGCTCTTCCCGGGACAGGGGTTTACAATGAGCAGTTCTTC. Its translation: CSALPGTGVYNEQFF.

As for this clonotype: A much larger clone is a single base away; this may be a read error. V is TRBV24-1 and J is TRBJ2-1, with D perhaps matching TRBD2 (5 bases). Trimming took off 7 bases at V and 12 bases at J, with 15 bases between the two ends. Germline assignment: CDR1 KGHDR and CDR2 SFDVKD. The CDR3 has 12 residues. CDR3 protein: CATRATGYGQFF. CDR3 DNA: TGTGCCACCAGGGCCACGGGGTATGGGCAGTTCTTC.

The chain joins TRBV28 to TRBJ2-5, with D unclear. Germline V CDR1 and CDR2: MDHEN, SYDVKM. This CDR3 has 12 amino acids. V was pared by 8 bases and J by 5 bases, with 12 bases between. CDR3 residues: CASGQLGETQYF. Here the CDR3 DNA reads TGTGCCAGCGGCCAACTGGGGGAGACCCAGTACTTC.

This clonotype has just a few counts. This chain connects TRBV4-1 to TRBJ1-4; no clear D. The length of the CDR3 is 14 residues. Trimming cost V 2 bases and J 4 bases, with 8 bases left between them. CDR1 is MGHRA and CDR2 is YSYEKL in the germline V gene. The CDR3 region is CASSQTQINEKLFF. As DNA, the CDR3 is TGCGCCAGCAGCCAAACACAGATTAATGAAAAACTGTTTTTT.

This clonotype was observed at least ten times. This chain joins TRBV15 and TRBJ2-6, with D maybe TRBD1 (5 bases). Trimming left V 1 base short and J 0 bases short, with 13 bases between. This CDR3 region has 18 residues. Germline CDR1 reads LNHNV; CDR2 reads YYDKDF (reference sequence). The CDR3 protein is CATSRGYPGSSGANVLTF. DNA for the CDR3: TGTGCCACCAGCAGAGGTTATCCAGGGTCCTCTGGGGCCAACGTCCTGACTTTC.

The sample holds many counts of this clonotype. The chain is built from TRBV4-1 and TRBJ2-3; D perhaps matches TRBD2 (7 bases). The CDR3 is made up of 16 amino acids. V lost 4 bases and J lost 6, with 20 bases in between. Germline CDR1 is MGHRA and CDR2 is YSYEKL. CDR3 residues: CASSLTPGGSGDTQYF. DNA for the CDR3: TGCGCCAGCAGCCTCACGCCGGGGGGCTCAGGGGATACGCAGTATTTT.

This clonotype appeared a few times. The chain is built from TRBV11-2 and TRBJ2-1, with TRBD2 as a possible D gene (6 bases). Trimming pared 7 bases from V and 5 bases from J, leaving 15 bases between. Per the germline V gene, CDR1 is SGHAT and CDR2 is FQNNGV. CDR3 length equals 14 residues. The CDR3 is CASMRLGANNEQFF. CDR3 bases: TGTGCCAGCATGCGACTAGGAGCAAACAATGAGCAGTTCTTC.

This clonotype turned up a few times. V gene TRBV5-1 combines with J gene TRBJ2-5; D gene ambiguous. The CDR3 is 12 amino acids. Germline loops: CDR1 SGHRS, CDR2 YFSETQ. The V gene lost 1 base and the J gene lost 5 bases, with 6 bases spanning the gap. CDR3 region: CASSLYGETQYF. The CDR3 DNA sequence: TGCGCCAGCAGCTTGTACGGGGAGACCCAGTACTTC.